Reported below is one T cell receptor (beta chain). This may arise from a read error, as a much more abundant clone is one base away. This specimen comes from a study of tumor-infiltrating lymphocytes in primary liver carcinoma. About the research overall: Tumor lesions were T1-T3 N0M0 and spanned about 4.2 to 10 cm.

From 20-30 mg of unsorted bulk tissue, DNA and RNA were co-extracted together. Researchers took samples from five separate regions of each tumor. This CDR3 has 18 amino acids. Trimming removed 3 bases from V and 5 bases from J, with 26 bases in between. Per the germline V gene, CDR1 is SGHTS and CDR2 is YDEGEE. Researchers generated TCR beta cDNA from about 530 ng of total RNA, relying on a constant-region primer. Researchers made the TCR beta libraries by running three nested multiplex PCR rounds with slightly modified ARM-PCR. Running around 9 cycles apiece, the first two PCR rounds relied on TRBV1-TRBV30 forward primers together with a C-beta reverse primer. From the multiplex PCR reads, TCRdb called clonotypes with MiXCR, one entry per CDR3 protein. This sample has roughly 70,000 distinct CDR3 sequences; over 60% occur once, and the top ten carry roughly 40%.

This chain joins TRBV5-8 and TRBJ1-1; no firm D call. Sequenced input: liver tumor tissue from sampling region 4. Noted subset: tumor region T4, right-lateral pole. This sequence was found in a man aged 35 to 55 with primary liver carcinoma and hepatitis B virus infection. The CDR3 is CASSSSDTLRGSKTEAFF. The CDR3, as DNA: TGTGCCAGCAGCTCCTCAGACACCCTGAGAGGTTCGAAAACTGAAGCTTTCTTT. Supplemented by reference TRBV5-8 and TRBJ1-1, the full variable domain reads EAGVTQSPTHLIKTRGQQATLRCSPISGHTSVYWYQQALGLGLQFLLWYDEGEERNRGNFPPRFSGRQFPNYSSELNVNALELEDSALYLCASSSSDTLRGSKTEAFFGQGTRLTVV.